This TCR beta chain was retrieved from a study of response to subunit inactivated influenza vaccine. V was cut by 3 bases and J by 4 bases, with 8 bases left in between. Germline values: CDR1 KGHDR, CDR2 SFDVKD. The CDR3 is made up of 14 amino acids. One entry per CDR3 protein, called by TCRdb with MiXCR from the RT-PCR reads. The sample carries 300,000 to 350,000 distinct CDR3 sequences, 20% to 25% recorded once. Findings and caveats of the study: Authors proposed each seasonal influenza vaccination draws in few new T cells.

This clonotype was found a few times. What it binds is not known. The chain carries TRBV24-1 and TRBJ2-2; possibly TRBD2 for D (5 bases). Sequenced here: PBMCs from blood, sampled around 22 months after vaccination. The clonotype comes from a man aged 50 to 75 who received an inactivated influenza vaccine. DNA of the CDR3: TGTGCCACCAGTGATCTCGGGATCACCGGGGAGCTGTTTTTT. Residues: CATSDLGITGELFF.